These T cell receptor beta chains were read from a single sample in a study of control samples from healthy donors and cancer patients. Assay: immunoSEQ multiplex PCR; the TCRdb copy retains only in-frame clones and omits some. The table records some 110,000 clones, roughly 93% of them present only once. Sequencing was done on a sample of blood. Receptors were obtained from a man aged 25 to 40 in good health. The CDR3 runs from the conserved cysteine through the conserved F or W.

V	length	CDR3
TRBV14	11	CASSQTREQYF
TRBV24-1	11	CATSDLYTQYF
TRBV5-1	16	CASSPGGGAGGDEQYF
TRBV28	11	CASKSPPGAFF
TRBV27	13	CASSRQGNQPQHF
TRBV3-1/TRBV3-2	19	CASSQGEWGLKPNWTPLHF
TRBV5-4	17	CASSRTSGGAGKDTQYF
TRBV27	13	CASSLGRQLEQFF
TRBV7-8	18	CASSLALGGGTRSYEQYF
TRBV29-1	14	CSVVLTSRQETQYF
TRBV11-2	13	CASSRGLSYEQYF
TRBV27	15	CASSPPRGRGEKLFF
TRBV15	11	CATSVGETQYF
TRBV2	16	CASSLLAGGLSYEQYF
TRBV11-3	16	CASSLAGLTNTGELFF
TRBV19	13	CASGGGKQETQYF
TRBV9	12	CASSVGDGIQYF
TRBV10-3	11	CAIRRGHTIYF
TRBV3-1/TRBV3-2	15	CASSLNPSGGARMFF
TRBV3-1/TRBV3-2	15	CASSQGSGRLYEQYF
TRBV4-1	15	CASSQEERSTYEQYF
TRBV7-3	17	CASSLTAGDRANNEQFF
TRBV19	15	CASSRAASSTDTQYF
TRBV19	14	CASSRQVSNQPQHF
TRBV14	13	CASSRTTSGGYTF
TRBV19	16	CASSLADDPPGWAQYF
TRBV9	11	CASSRDREQFF
TRBV7-7	13	CASSSGYADTQYF
TRBV28	14	CASSRQGGGRGQHF
TRBV24-1	18	CATSDLLTGVKDTGELFF
TRBV7-9	15	CASSYEGQANTEAFF
TRBV5-1	13	CASSLTTENIQYF
TRBV7-6	13	CASSFGTGDEQYF
TRBV9	15	CASSVGQLSNQPQHF
TRBV9	15	CASSVGATGRLALHF
TRBV3-1/TRBV3-2	15	CASSQFPGPNQPQHF
TRBV5-8	17	CASSWTSGGAYMETQYF
TRBV7-9	11	CATRQTGELFF
TRBV10-3	16	CAISELLSESGNTIYF
TRBV18	13	CASSWDENQPQHF
TRBV10-1	16	CASRGQVYYGRTEAFF
TRBV24-1	15	CATSPTRRSNQPQHF
TRBV15	13	CATNGALNTEAFF
TRBV4-1	16	CASSPGTTPWVDEQFF
TRBV2	17	CASSEARDRYDNQPQHF
TRBV6-6	15	CASSSPGRVRYGYTF
TRBV25-1	17	CASSEDGEGQGNTEAFF
TRBV6-4	13	CASSDSGLGGYTF
TRBV12-3/TRBV12-4	13	CASSSQGRETQYF
TRBV5-1	14	CASSLRTGNTEAFF
TRBV12-3/TRBV12-4	13	CASSLAGGSPQYF
TRBV7-2	16	CASSLVPSVGGETQYF